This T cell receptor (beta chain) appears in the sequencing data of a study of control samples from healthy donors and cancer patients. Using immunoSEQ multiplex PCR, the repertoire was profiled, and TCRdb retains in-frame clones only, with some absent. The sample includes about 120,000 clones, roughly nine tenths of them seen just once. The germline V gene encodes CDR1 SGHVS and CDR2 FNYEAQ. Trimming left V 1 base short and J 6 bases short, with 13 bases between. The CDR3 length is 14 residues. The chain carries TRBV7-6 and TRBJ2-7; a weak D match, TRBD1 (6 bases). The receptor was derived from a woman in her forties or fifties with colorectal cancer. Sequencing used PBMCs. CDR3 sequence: CASSLDNRDSEQYF. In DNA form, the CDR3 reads TGTGCCAGCAGCTTAGATAACAGGGATAGCGAGCAGTACTTC.